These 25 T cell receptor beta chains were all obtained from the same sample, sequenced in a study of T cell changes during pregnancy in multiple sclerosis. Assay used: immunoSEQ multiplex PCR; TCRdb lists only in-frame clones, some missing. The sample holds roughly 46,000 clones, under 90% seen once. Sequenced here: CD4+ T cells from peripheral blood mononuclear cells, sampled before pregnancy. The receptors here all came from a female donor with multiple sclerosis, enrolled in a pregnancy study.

This CDR3 reads CASSLWTGANYGYTF. CDR3 sequence (DNA): TGTGCCAGCAGCTTGTGGACAGGGGCTAACTATGGCTACACCTTC. V gene TRBV7-2 combines with J gene TRBJ1-2, with 9 bases matching TRBD1. CDR1 and CDR2 (germline): SGHTA, FQGNSA. V was clipped by 3 bases and J by 0 bases; unmatched bases: 2. The CDR3 consists of 15 residues.

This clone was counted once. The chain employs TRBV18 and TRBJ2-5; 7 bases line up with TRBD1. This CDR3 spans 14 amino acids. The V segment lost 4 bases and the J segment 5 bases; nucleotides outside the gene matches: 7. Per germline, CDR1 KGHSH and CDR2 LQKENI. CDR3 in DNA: TGTGCCAGCTCACGAGGCACAGGGGTTGAGACCCAGTACTTC. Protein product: CASSRGTGVETQYF.

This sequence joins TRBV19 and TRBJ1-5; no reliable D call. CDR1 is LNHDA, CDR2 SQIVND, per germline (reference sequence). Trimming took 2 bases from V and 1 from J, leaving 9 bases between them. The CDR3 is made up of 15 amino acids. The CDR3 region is CASSIWSTSNQPQHF. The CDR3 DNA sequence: TGTGCCAGTAGTATATGGAGCACAAGCAATCAGCCCCAGCATTTT.

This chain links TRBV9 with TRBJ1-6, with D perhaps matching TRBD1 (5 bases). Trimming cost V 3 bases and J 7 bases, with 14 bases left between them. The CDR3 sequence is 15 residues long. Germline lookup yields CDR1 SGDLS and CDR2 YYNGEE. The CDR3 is CASSARDGMNSPLHF. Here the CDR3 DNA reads TGTGCCAGCAGCGCGCGGGACGGAATGAATTCACCCCTCCACTTT.

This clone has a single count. CDR3 DNA: TGTGCCAGCAGTTCACAGGGGTACTACTACACCTTC. Translating gives CASSSQGYYYTF. The chain has TRBV27 and TRBJ1-2, with 7 bases that match TRBD1. J gave up 10 bases and V 4 bases, and 6 bases lay outside the gene matches. Germline V gene data show CDR1 as MNHEY and CDR2 as SMNVEV (reference sequence). The CDR3 runs to 12 residues.

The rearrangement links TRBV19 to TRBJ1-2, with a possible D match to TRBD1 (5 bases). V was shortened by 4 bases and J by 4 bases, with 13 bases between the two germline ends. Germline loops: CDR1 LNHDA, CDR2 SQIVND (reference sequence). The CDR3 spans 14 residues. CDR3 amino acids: CASSTSGGAYGYTF. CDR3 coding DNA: TGTGCCAGTAGTACCTCGGGTGGGGCCTATGGCTACACCTTC.

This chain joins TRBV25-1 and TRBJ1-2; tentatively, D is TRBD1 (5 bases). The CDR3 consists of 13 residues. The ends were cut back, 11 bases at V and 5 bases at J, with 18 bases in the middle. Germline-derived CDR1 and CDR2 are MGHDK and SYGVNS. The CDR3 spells CAGILTGGYGYTF. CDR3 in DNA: TGTGCCGGGATCCTAACAGGAGGGTATGGCTACACCTTC.

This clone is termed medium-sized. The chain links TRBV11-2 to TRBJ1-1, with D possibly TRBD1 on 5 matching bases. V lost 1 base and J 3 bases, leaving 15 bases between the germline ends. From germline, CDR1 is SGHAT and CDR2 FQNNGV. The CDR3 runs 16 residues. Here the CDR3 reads CASSLARGGPYTEAFF. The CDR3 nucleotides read TGTGCCAGCAGCTTAGCGAGGGGAGGACCGTACACTGAAGCTTTCTTT.

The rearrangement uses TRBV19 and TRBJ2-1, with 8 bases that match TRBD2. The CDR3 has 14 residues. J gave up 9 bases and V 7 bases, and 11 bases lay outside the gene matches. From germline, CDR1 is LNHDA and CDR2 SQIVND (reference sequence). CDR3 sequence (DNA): TGTGCCAGTACCGAAGGACTAGCCCCCACTGAGCAGTTCTTC. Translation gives CASTEGLAPTEQFF.

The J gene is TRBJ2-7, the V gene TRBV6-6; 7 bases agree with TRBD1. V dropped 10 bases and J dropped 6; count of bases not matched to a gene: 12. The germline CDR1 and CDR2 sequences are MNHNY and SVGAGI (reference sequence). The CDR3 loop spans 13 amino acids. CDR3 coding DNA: TGTGCCACGACAGGGCCCCCCCCCGGCGAGCAGTACTTC. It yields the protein CATTGPPPGEQYF.

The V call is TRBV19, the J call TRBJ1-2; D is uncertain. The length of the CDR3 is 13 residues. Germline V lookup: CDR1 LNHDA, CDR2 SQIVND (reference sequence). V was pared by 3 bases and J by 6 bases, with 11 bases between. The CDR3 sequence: CASSITLRNGYTF. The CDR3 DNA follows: TGTGCCAGTAGTATTACGTTGAGGAATGGCTACACCTTC. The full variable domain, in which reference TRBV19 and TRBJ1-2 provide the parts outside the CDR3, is DGGITQSPKYLFRKEGQNVTLSCEQNLNHDAMYWYRQDPGQGLRLIYYSQIVNDFQKGDIAEGYSVSREKKESFPLTVTSAQKNPTAFYLCASSITLRNGYTFGSGTRLTVV.

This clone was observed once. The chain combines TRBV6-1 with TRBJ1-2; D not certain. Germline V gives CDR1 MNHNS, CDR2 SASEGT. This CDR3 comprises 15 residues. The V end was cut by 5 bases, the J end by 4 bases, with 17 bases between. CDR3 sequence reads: CASSPGGSFFYGYTF. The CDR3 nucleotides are TGTGCCAGCAGTCCGGGTGGCAGTTTCTTCTATGGCTACACCTTC.

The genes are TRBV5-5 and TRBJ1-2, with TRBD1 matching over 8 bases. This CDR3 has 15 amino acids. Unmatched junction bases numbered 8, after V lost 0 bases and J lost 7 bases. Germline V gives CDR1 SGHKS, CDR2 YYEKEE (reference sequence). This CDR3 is CASSLAGTGSFGYTF. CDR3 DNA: TGTGCCAGCAGCTTGGCCGGGACAGGCTCCTTTGGCTACACCTTC.

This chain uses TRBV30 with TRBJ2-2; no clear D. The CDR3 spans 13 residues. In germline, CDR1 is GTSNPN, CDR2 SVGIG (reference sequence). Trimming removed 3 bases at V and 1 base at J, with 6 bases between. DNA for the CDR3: TGTGCCTGGAGGAGGATGAACACCGGGGAGCTGTTTTTT. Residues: CAWRRMNTGELFF.

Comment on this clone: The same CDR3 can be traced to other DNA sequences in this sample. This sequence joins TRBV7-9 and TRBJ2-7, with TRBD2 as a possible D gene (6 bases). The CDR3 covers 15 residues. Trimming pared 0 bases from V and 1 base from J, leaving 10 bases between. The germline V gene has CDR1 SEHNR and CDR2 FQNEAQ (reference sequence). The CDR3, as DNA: TGTGCCAGCAGCTTAGCTGCGGGATATTCCTACGAGCAGTACTTC. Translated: CASSLAAGYSYEQYF.

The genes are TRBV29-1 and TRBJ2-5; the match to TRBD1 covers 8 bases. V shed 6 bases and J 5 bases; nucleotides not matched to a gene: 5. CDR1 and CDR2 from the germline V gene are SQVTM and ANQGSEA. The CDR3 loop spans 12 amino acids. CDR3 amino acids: CSVETGDETQYF. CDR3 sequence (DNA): TGCAGCGTCGAGACAGGGGATGAGACCCAGTACTTC.

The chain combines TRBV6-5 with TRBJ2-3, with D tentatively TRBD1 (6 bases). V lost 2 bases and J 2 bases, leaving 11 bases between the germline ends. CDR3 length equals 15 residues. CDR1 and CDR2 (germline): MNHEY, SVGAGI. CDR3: CASSYATGFTDTQYF. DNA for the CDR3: TGTGCCAGCAGTTACGCTACAGGGTTCACAGATACGCAGTATTTT.

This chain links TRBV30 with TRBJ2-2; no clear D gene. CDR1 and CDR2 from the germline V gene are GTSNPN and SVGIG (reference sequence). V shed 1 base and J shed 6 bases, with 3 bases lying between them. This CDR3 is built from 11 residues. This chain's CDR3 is CAWSEPGELFF. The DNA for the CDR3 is TGTGCCTGGAGTGAGCCCGGGGAGCTGTTTTTT. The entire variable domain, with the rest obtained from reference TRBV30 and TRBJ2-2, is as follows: SQTIHQWPATLVQPVGSPLSLECTVEGTSNPNLYWYRQAAGRGLQLLFYSVGIGQISSEVPQNLSASRPQDRQFILSSKKLLLSDSGFYLCAWSEPGELFFGEGSRLTVL.

The CDR3 coding sequence is TGTGCCAGCAGACCGGGACAGGAAAGTCCCGGGGAGCTGTTTTTT. Translating gives CASRPGQESPGELFF. The V gene is TRBV11-1, the J gene TRBJ2-2; 8 bases match TRBD1. This CDR3 is built from 15 residues. Germline V gene sequence: CDR1 SGHAT, CDR2 FQDESV (reference sequence). The V segment lost 6 bases and the J segment 6 bases; nucleotides outside the gene matches: 9.

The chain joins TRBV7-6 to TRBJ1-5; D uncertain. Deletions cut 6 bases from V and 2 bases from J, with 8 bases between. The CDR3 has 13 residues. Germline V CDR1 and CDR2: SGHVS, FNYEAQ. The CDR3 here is CASRRDGNQPQHF. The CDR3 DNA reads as TGTGCCAGCAGGAGGGATGGCAATCAGCCCCAGCATTTT.

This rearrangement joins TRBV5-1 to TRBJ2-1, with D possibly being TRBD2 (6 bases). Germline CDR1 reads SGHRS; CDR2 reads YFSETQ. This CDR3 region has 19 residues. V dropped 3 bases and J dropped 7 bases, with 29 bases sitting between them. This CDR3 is CASSSALRARGAEGNEQFF. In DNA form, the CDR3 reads TGCGCCAGCAGCTCAGCATTAAGGGCACGCGGCGCGGAGGGAAATGAGCAGTTCTTC.

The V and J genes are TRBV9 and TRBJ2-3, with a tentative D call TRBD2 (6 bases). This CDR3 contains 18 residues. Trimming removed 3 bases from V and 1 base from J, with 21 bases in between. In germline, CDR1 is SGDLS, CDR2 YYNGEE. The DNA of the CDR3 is TGTGCCAGCAGCGGGAGGGTGGCAGGGTTATTCGGCACAGATACGCAGTATTTT. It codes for CASSGRVAGLFGTDTQYF.

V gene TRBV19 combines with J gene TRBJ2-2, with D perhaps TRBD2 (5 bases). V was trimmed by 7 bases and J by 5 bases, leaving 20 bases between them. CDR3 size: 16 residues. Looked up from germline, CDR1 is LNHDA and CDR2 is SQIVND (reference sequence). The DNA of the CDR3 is TGTGCCAGTATCCCTCTGTCCCGTGAGGGAACCGGGGAGCTGTTTTTT. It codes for CASIPLSREGTGELFF.

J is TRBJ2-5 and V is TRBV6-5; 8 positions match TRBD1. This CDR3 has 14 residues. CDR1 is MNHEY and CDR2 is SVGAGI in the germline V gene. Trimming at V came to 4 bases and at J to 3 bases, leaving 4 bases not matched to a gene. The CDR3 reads CASSFHRGEETQYF. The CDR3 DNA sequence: TGTGCCAGCAGTTTTCACAGGGGGGAAGAGACCCAGTACTTC.

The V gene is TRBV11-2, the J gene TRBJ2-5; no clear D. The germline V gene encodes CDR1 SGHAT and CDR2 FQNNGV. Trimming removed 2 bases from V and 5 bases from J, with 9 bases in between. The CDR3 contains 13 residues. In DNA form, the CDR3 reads TGTGCCAGCAGCTTATCCCTCTCGGAGACCCAGTACTTC. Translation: CASSLSLSETQYF.